This T cell receptor beta chain originates from a study of control samples from healthy donors and cancer patients. CDR1 is SNHLY and CDR2 is FYNNEI in the germline V gene. The CDR3 runs to 13 residues. V was clipped by 8 bases and J by 0 bases, with 10 bases between them. Sequencing used immunoSEQ multiplex PCR; TCRdb keeps in-frame clones, though not all of them. This table has 100,000 to 150,000 clones, about nine tenths appearing once. The sequence came from a man between 35 and 55 years old in good health. The chain joins TRBV2 to TRBJ1-1; TRBD1 is a possible D gene (5 bases). The sequenced sample was blood. The CDR3 DNA is TGTGCCAGCTTCAGGGAAATGAACACTGAAGCTTTCTTT. The encoded protein is CASFREMNTEAFF.